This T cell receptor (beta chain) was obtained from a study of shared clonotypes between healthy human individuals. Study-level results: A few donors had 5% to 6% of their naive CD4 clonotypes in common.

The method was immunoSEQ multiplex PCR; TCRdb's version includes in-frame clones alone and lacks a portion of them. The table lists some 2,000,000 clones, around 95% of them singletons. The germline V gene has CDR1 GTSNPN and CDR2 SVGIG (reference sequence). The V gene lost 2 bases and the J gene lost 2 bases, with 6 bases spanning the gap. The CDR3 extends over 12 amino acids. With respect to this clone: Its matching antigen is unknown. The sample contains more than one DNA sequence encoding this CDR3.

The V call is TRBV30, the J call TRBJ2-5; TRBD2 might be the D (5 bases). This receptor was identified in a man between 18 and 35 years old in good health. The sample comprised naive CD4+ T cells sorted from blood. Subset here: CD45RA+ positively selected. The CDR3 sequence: CAWSPGQETQYF. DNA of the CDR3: TGTGCCTGGAGTCCGGGGCAAGAGACCCAGTACTTC.